This T cell receptor beta chain was obtained from a study of T cell responses to AZD1222 COVID-19 vaccine. The germline V gene encodes CDR1 GTSNPN and CDR2 SVGIG (reference sequence). This CDR3 comprises 13 residues. V gave up 4 bases and J gave up 8 bases, with 17 bases separating them. Study-level points and caveats: Females outnumbered males among donors, who were mostly white British; clonal diversity was possibly underestimated.

To note about this clone: What it recognizes is unknown.

Sequenced by immunoSEQ multiplex PCR; TCRdb stores in-frame clones only, minus some. The sample shows some 180,000 clones, over 90% of them seen only once. This clonotype was obtained from an adult who received the AZD1222 COVID-19 vaccine. V usage is TRBV30 and J usage is TRBJ1-2; tentatively, D is TRBD1 (6 bases). The source material was peripheral blood, sampled 28 days after the second AZD1222 dose. CDR3 sequence reads: CAWMASFQGGYTF. The DNA of the CDR3 is TGTGCCTGGATGGCCTCATTTCAGGGGGGCTACACCTTC.